The 5 T cell receptor beta chains below come from one sample, sequenced in a study of regulatory T cells in long-lasting Graves disease. Investigators prepared the TCR beta libraries by applying iRepertoire HTBI primers and Arm-PCR of CDR3 regions. From the multiplex PCR reads, TCRdb called clonotypes with MiXCR, one entry per CDR3 protein. Here the sample spans about 470,000 distinct CDR3 sequences, roughly 21% being singletons. The time point is: persistent/refractory GD, antithyroid drugs over 5 years with positive TRAb. PBMCs provided the RNA from which the TCR library was made. The sample consisted of peripheral blood mononuclear cells (PBMCs), taken when the disease was refractory, from a patient treated with antithyroid drugs. The receptors come from a female donor with Graves disease.

This clonotype has a count of ten or more. The chain has TRBV5-1 and TRBJ2-2; 7 bases agree with TRBD1. The J segment lost 1 base and the V segment lost 5 bases, leaving 8 bases of the junction unmatched. The CDR3 sequence is 16 residues long. Germline V gene data show CDR1 as SGHRS and CDR2 as YFSETQ. In nucleotides, the CDR3 is TGCGCCAGCAGAGGCCTCGGGACAGAGAACACCGGGGAGCTGTTTTTT. Amino acids: CASRGLGTENTGELFF.

The V call is TRBV14, the J call TRBJ1-4, with unresolved D. The CDR3 has 16 residues. Trimming took off 1 base at V and 7 bases at J, with 16 bases between the two ends. Germline V CDR1 and CDR2: SGHDN, FVKESK. CDR3 amino acids: CASSQASGGRSEKLFF. CDR3 nucleotides: TGTGCCAGCAGCCAAGCCTCCGGAGGGAGGAGTGAAAAACTGTTTTTT.

At least ten counts were recorded for this clonotype. V is TRBV7-2 and J is TRBJ2-5; D is unclear. Germline CDR1 is SGHTA and CDR2 is FQGNSA. Trimming removed 1 base from V and 2 bases from J, with 5 bases in between. CDR3 size: 13 residues. The CDR3: CASSLDRQETQYF. The CDR3 region has the DNA TGTGCCAGCAGCTTAGATCGACAAGAGACCCAGTACTTC.

This rearrangement joins TRBV7-8 to TRBJ2-1; a weak D match, TRBD1 (5 bases). Trimming removed 1 base from V and 6 bases from J, with 25 bases in between. CDR3 length equals 19 residues. The germline CDR1 and CDR2 sequences are SGHVS and FQNEAQ. The DNA for the CDR3 is TGTGCCAGCAGCTTAGGGGTGTTGTCCGGGCAGGGTGGGGCCAATGAGCAGTTCTTC. This encodes CASSLGVLSGQGGANEQFF.

This clonotype was counted many times. This chain links TRBV28 with TRBJ1-5, with unresolved D. Germline values: CDR1 MDHEN, CDR2 SYDVKM. V lost 3 bases and J 8 bases, leaving 14 bases between the germline ends. The CDR3 is made up of 14 amino acids. The CDR3 sequence: CASSFVELQKPQHF. The CDR3 bases are TGTGCCAGCAGTTTTGTGGAACTACAGAAGCCCCAGCATTTT.